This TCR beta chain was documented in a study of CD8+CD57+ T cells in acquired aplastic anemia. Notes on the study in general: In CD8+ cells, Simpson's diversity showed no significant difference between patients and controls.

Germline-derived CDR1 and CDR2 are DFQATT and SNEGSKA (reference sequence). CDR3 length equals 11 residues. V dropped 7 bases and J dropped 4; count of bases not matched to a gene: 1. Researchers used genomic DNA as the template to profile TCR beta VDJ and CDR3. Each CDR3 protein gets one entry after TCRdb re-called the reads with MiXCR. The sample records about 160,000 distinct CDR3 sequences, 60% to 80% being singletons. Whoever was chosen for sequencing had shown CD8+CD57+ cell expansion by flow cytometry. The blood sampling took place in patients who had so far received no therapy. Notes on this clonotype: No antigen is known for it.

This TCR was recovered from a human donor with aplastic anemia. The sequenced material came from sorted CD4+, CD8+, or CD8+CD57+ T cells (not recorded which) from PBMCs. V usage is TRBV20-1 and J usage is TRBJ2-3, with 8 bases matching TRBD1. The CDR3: CSGQGSDTQYF. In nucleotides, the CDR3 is TGCAGTGGACAGGGGTCAGATACGCAGTATTTT.